This TCR beta chain stems from a study of T cell changes during pregnancy in multiple sclerosis. CDR3 size: 16 residues. Germline assignment: CDR1 LGHNA and CDR2 YSLEER. The V end was cut by 0 bases, the J end by 4 bases, with 16 bases between. Libraries were prepared by immunoSEQ multiplex PCR; TCRdb keeps only in-frame clonotypes and omits some of them. Of under 90,000 clones listed, around 90% are singletons. The origin of this receptor is a female donor in good health, enrolled as a control in a pregnancy study. Here the sequenced sample was peripheral blood, taken after pregnancy. The chain links TRBV4-3 to TRBJ2-7; D is possibly TRBD1 (5 bases). For the CDR3, the DNA is TGCGCCAGCAGCCAAGAATCGGCAGGGATTTTTTACGAGCAGTACTTC. Translation: CASSQESAGIFYEQYF.